A single sample is the source of the 25 T cell receptor beta chains below, sequenced in a study of T cell responses to AZD1222 COVID-19 vaccine. The data were produced by immunoSEQ multiplex PCR, yet TCRdb's version contains in-frame clones alone and is incomplete. The sample holds approximately 140,000 clones; roughly nine tenths are singletons and the top ten take more than 3%. The material sequenced was peripheral blood, taken 28 days after the second AZD1222 dose. The receptor set was obtained from an adult who received the AZD1222 COVID-19 vaccine.

V gene TRBV27 combines with J gene TRBJ1-1; D perhaps matches TRBD1 (6 bases). CDR1 MNHEY and CDR2 SMNVEV come from the germline V gene (reference sequence). V was trimmed by 2 bases and J by 3 bases, leaving 13 bases between them. The CDR3 loop spans 15 amino acids. CDR3 amino acids: CASSLTGAGDTEAFF. In DNA, the CDR3 is TGTGCCAGCAGTTTAACGGGGGCAGGGGACACTGAAGCTTTCTTT.

The V and J genes are TRBV25-1 and TRBJ2-6; the match to TRBD1 covers 8 bases. The CDR3 has 15 residues. With V trimmed by 6 bases and J by 2 bases, 3 bases remained unmatched. Germline-derived CDR1 and CDR2 are MGHDK and SYGVNS. In DNA form, the CDR3 reads TGTGCCAGCAGCAGACAGGGGCCTGGGGCCAACGTCCTGACTTTC. Translation gives CASSRQGPGANVLTF.

The chain combines TRBV29-1 with TRBJ1-3, with D unresolved. V was pared by 4 bases and J by 0 bases, with 10 bases between. The CDR3 has 14 amino acids. Per germline, CDR1 SQVTM and CDR2 ANQGSEA. The CDR3 region is CSVVLGSSGNTIYF. CDR3 nucleotide sequence: TGCAGCGTTGTTCTTGGGAGCTCTGGAAACACCATATATTTT.

This clone showed up just once. The chain employs TRBV6-5 and TRBJ1-2; no definite D call. The CDR3 length is 15 residues. Trimming took 7 bases from V and 2 from J, leaving 17 bases between them. Germline V CDR1 and CDR2: MNHEY, SVGAGI. The CDR3 bases are TGTGCCAGCACCCCAAGAGGGTGGCAGAACTATGGCTACACCTTC. This codes for CASTPRGWQNYGYTF.

The V gene is TRBV9, the J gene TRBJ2-1; D not certain. The germline V gene encodes CDR1 SGDLS and CDR2 YYNGEE. Trimming removed 0 bases from V and 5 bases from J, with 6 bases in between. The CDR3 spans 13 residues. CDR3 residues: CASSVVTNNEQFF. The CDR3, as DNA: TGTGCCAGCAGCGTAGTCACTAACAATGAGCAGTTCTTC.

This rearrangement joins TRBV30 to TRBJ1-2; D gene ambiguous. The germline V and J ends were trimmed by 3 bases and 7 bases, with 15 bases remaining between them. CDR1 and CDR2 (germline): GTSNPN, SVGIG (reference sequence). This CDR3 contains 13 residues. The CDR3 DNA is TGTGCCTGGAGCCCGTCGGGCATCCGTGGCTACACCTTC. Translating gives CAWSPSGIRGYTF.

The CDR3 spells CASSYGGKAFF. The DNA for the CDR3 is TGTGCCAGCAGTTACGGGGGGAAAGCTTTCTTT. This chain links TRBV6-5 with TRBJ1-1; a weak D match, TRBD1 (5 bases). The CDR3 has 11 amino acids. The germline V and J ends were trimmed by 2 bases and 9 bases, with 7 bases remaining between them. The germline V gene has CDR1 MNHEY and CDR2 SVGAGI.

CDR3 bases: TGTGCCAGCAGCCCTAGCGGGCGGAACACCGGGGAGCTGTTTTTT. Translation gives CASSPSGRNTGELFF. The V call is TRBV27, the J call TRBJ2-2, with 8 bases that match TRBD2. Germline values: CDR1 MNHEY, CDR2 SMNVEV (reference sequence). V gave up 6 bases and J gave up 1 base; unmatched junction bases: 4. The CDR3 runs to 15 residues.

The rearrangement links TRBV7-8 to TRBJ2-5, with D unresolved. Germline CDR1 reads SGHVS; CDR2 reads FQNEAQ. V lost 4 bases and J lost 4, with 4 bases in between. The CDR3 extends over 11 amino acids. The CDR3, as DNA: TGTGCCAGCAGCTCGCGAGAGACCCAGTACTTC. Translation: CASSSRETQYF.

CDR3 sequence reads: CASSEGQGSYNEQFF. In DNA form, the CDR3 reads TGTGCCAGCAGTGAGGGGCAGGGCTCCTACAATGAGCAGTTCTTC. The chain uses TRBV6-1 and TRBJ2-1; a possible D gene is TRBD1 (5 bases). The germline CDR1 and CDR2 sequences are MNHNS and SASEGT. The CDR3 length is 15 residues. Between the trimmed V and J ends, which lost 3 bases and 0 bases, there was a span of 9 bases.

The chain has TRBV12-3 or TRBV12-4 and TRBJ1-1, with D unresolved. This CDR3 comprises 11 residues. The V end lost 3 bases, the J end lost 5 bases, and 4 bases lay between the germline ends. CDR3 in amino acids: CASSLRTEAFF. DNA for the CDR3: TGTGCCAGCAGTTTGAGGACTGAAGCTTTCTTT.

This clone was found a few times. The chain has TRBV30 and TRBJ1-4, with D unclear. V lost 6 bases and J 8 bases, leaving 19 bases between the germline ends. CDR1 is GTSNPN, CDR2 SVGIG, per germline (reference sequence). The CDR3 is 14 amino acids. The CDR3 here is CACPIIPEGEKLFF. CDR3 DNA sequence: TGTGCCTGCCCCATAATCCCGGAGGGCGAAAAACTGTTTTTT.

The chain is built from TRBV7-9 and TRBJ1-1; no reliable D call. Between the trimmed V and J ends, which lost 3 bases and 3 bases, there was a span of 11 bases. Germline-derived CDR1 and CDR2 are SEHNR and FQNEAQ (reference sequence). This CDR3 comprises 14 residues. The CDR3 here is CASSLMTPDTEAFF. The CDR3 DNA reads as TGTGCCAGCAGCTTGATGACCCCTGACACTGAAGCTTTCTTT.

The chain has TRBV27 and TRBJ1-1, with a possible D match to TRBD1 (5 bases). The length of the CDR3 is 16 residues. Germline CDR1 reads MNHEY; CDR2 reads SMNVEV (reference sequence). Trimming shortened V by 3 bases and J by 3 bases, and 17 bases separated the two germline ends. CDR3 sequence (DNA): TGTGCCAGCAGTTTGTCGTGGGTTACAGGTCACACTGAAGCTTTCTTT. Its translation is CASSLSWVTGHTEAFF.

This clone was seen once. V is TRBV5-1 and J is TRBJ2-5; D remains ambiguous. Germline V gene lookup returns CDR1 SGHRS and CDR2 YFSETQ. The CDR3 contains 13 residues. The V and J ends lost 0 bases and 4 bases respectively, with 7 bases between them. The CDR3 nucleotides are TGCGCCAGCAGCTTGGCTACCCGAGAGACCCAGTACTTC. It translates to CASSLATRETQYF.

The V and J genes are TRBV29-1 and TRBJ2-1; 11 bases fit TRBD2. The CDR3 consists of 16 residues. V gave up 0 bases and J gave up 8 bases; unmatched junction bases: 9. Germline CDR1 is SQVTM and CDR2 is ANQGSEA. The CDR3 nucleotides are TGCAGCGTTGAAGACGCACTAGCGGGAGTAGCCCATGAGCAGTTCTTC. Its translation: CSVEDALAGVAHEQFF.

The rearrangement uses TRBV6-5 and TRBJ1-1, with a possible D match to TRBD1 (5 bases). Germline V CDR1 and CDR2: MNHEY, SVGAGI. Between the trimmed V and J ends, which lost 2 bases and 5 bases, there was a span of 18 bases. The CDR3 totals 16 residues. The CDR3 loop reads CASSYPAGAGGTEAFF. Here the CDR3 DNA reads TGTGCCAGCAGTTACCCGGCCGGGGCGGGTGGGACTGAAGCTTTCTTT.

The V call is TRBV19, the J call TRBJ2-7; D call uncertain. The CDR3 extends over 14 amino acids. Looked up from germline, CDR1 is LNHDA and CDR2 is SQIVND (reference sequence). V was trimmed by 3 bases and J by 3 bases, leaving 12 bases between them. CDR3 in amino acids: CASSISSPFYEQYF. The CDR3 bases are TGTGCCAGTAGTATTTCCAGCCCCTTCTACGAGCAGTACTTC.

This clone was found a few times. The rearrangement uses TRBV28 and TRBJ1-1, with D perhaps matching TRBD1 (6 bases). This CDR3 comprises 16 residues. CDR1 and CDR2 (germline): MDHEN, SYDVKM. Between the trimmed V and J ends, which lost 3 bases and 1 base, there was a span of 15 bases. This chain's CDR3 is CASSFRGAVTNTEAFF. The CDR3 DNA sequence: TGTGCCAGCAGTTTTCGGGGGGCGGTCACGAACACTGAAGCTTTCTTT. Supplemented by reference TRBV28 and TRBJ1-1, the full variable domain reads DVKVTQSSRYLVKRTGEKVFLECVQDMDHENMFWYRQDPGLGLRLIYFSYDVKMKEKGDIPEGYSVSREKKERFSLILESASTNQTSMYLCASSFRGAVTNTEAFFGQGTRLTVV.

Only one count was recorded for this clone. This CDR3 reads CASRSGTGPYEQYF. Written as DNA, the CDR3 is TGTGCCAGCAGGTCCGGGACAGGGCCCTACGAGCAGTACTTC. This rearrangement joins TRBV6-5 to TRBJ2-7; TRBD1 matches at 9 bases. V lost 6 bases and J lost 2; bases outside the gene matches: 5. The germline gives CDR1 MNHEY, CDR2 SVGAGI. The CDR3 runs to 14 residues.

For the CDR3, the DNA is TGTGCCAGCAGCTTAGGGCGGGGTGCGGACTATGGCTACACCTTC. Translating gives CASSLGRGADYGYTF. V and J are TRBV7-9 and TRBJ1-2; D remains unclear. This CDR3 contains 15 residues. Deletions cut 1 base from V and 3 bases from J, with 12 bases between. Looked up from germline, CDR1 is SEHNR and CDR2 is FQNEAQ (reference sequence).

The rearrangement uses TRBV21-1 and TRBJ2-3; the tabulated D call, TRBD2, remains unverified against the DNA. TRBV21-1 has pseudogene status. This CDR3 contains 16 residues. The DNA for the CDR3 is TGTGCCAGCAGCAAAGTTATCGGGAGGGCCCCAGATACGCAGTATTTT. Its protein product is CASSKVIGRAPDTQYF.

The chain employs TRBV7-9 and TRBJ1-2; D gene unclear. CDR1 is SEHNR and CDR2 is FQNEAQ in the germline V gene (reference sequence). Trimming took 1 base from V and 4 from J, leaving 10 bases between them. This CDR3 has 14 residues. The CDR3 sequence is CASSLGWSVYGYTF. The CDR3 nucleotides are TGTGCCAGCAGCTTAGGTTGGTCCGTCTATGGCTACACCTTC.

About this clone itself: One end of the junction does not line up with germline, which may come from a read error. This chain uses TRBV7-3 with TRBJ2-1, with D perhaps assigned TRBD1 or TRBD2 (5 bases each). Germline V gives CDR1 SGHTA, CDR2 FQGTGA. The CDR3 contains 15 residues. This CDR3 reads CSSRETASSYNEQFF. DNA of the CDR3: TGCTCAAGTAGGGAGACAGCGAGCTCCTACAATGAGCAGTTCTTC.

This chain connects TRBV6-5 to TRBJ2-3, with TRBD1 matching 7 bases. V shed 8 bases, J shed 2 bases, and the junction held 10 bases outside the gene matches. This CDR3 comprises 15 residues. Germline-derived CDR1 and CDR2 are MNHEY and SVGAGI. The CDR3 sequence: CASLPMGTATDTQYF. In DNA, the CDR3 is TGTGCCAGCCTCCCAATGGGGACAGCCACAGATACGCAGTATTTT.